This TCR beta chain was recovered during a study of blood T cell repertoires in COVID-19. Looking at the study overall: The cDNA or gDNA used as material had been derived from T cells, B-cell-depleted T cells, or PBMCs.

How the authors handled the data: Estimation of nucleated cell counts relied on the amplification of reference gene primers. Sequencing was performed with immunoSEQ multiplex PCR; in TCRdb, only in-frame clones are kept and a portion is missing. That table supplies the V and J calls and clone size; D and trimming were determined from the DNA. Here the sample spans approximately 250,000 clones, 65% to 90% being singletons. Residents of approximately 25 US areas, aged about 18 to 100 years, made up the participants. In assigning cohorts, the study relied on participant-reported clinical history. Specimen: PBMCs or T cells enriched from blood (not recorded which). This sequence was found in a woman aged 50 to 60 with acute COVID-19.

This chain's CDR3 is CASSMGGRVYTGELFF. CDR3 in DNA: TGCGCCAGCAGCATGGGGGGCAGGGTGTACACCGGGGAGCTGTTTTTT. The chain is built from TRBV5-1 and TRBJ2-2, with D possibly called TRBD1 or TRBD2 (6 bases each). This CDR3 spans 16 amino acids. Germline loops: CDR1 SGHRS, CDR2 YFSETQ. Trimming took 4 bases from V and 3 from J, leaving 16 bases between them.